This T cell receptor (beta chain) was profiled in a study of OX40 agonist ivuxolimab in advanced cancers. In the study overall: The dose-escalation group included hepatocellular carcinoma, melanoma, renal cell carcinoma and head and neck cancer. Study-wide findings and caveats: Expanded peripheral T cell antigen specificity was not determined.

Only one count was recorded for this clone. Its cognate antigen is unknown. Anyone with autoimmune disease history or systemic immunosuppression was excluded. Method: immunoSEQ multiplex PCR; TCRdb's copy keeps in-frame clones and lacks some. Of about 80,000 clones detected, more than 85% appear once; the ten largest clones hold 0.69%. The CDR3 is made up of 13 amino acids. Between the trimmed V and J ends, which lost 1 base and 5 bases, there was a span of 8 bases. Germline V CDR1 and CDR2: SGHVS, FQNEAQ. The J gene is TRBJ1-2, the V gene TRBV7-8; unclear D gene. This TCR was recovered from an adult with an advanced solid tumor such as melanoma, head and neck, liver or kidney cancer. This sample comprised CD4+ or CD8+ T cells sorted from blood, obtained in a trial of the OX40 agonist ivuxolimab. The CDR3 protein is CASSLGASYGYTF. CDR3 DNA: TGTGCCAGCAGCTTAGGGGCATCGTATGGCTACACCTTC.